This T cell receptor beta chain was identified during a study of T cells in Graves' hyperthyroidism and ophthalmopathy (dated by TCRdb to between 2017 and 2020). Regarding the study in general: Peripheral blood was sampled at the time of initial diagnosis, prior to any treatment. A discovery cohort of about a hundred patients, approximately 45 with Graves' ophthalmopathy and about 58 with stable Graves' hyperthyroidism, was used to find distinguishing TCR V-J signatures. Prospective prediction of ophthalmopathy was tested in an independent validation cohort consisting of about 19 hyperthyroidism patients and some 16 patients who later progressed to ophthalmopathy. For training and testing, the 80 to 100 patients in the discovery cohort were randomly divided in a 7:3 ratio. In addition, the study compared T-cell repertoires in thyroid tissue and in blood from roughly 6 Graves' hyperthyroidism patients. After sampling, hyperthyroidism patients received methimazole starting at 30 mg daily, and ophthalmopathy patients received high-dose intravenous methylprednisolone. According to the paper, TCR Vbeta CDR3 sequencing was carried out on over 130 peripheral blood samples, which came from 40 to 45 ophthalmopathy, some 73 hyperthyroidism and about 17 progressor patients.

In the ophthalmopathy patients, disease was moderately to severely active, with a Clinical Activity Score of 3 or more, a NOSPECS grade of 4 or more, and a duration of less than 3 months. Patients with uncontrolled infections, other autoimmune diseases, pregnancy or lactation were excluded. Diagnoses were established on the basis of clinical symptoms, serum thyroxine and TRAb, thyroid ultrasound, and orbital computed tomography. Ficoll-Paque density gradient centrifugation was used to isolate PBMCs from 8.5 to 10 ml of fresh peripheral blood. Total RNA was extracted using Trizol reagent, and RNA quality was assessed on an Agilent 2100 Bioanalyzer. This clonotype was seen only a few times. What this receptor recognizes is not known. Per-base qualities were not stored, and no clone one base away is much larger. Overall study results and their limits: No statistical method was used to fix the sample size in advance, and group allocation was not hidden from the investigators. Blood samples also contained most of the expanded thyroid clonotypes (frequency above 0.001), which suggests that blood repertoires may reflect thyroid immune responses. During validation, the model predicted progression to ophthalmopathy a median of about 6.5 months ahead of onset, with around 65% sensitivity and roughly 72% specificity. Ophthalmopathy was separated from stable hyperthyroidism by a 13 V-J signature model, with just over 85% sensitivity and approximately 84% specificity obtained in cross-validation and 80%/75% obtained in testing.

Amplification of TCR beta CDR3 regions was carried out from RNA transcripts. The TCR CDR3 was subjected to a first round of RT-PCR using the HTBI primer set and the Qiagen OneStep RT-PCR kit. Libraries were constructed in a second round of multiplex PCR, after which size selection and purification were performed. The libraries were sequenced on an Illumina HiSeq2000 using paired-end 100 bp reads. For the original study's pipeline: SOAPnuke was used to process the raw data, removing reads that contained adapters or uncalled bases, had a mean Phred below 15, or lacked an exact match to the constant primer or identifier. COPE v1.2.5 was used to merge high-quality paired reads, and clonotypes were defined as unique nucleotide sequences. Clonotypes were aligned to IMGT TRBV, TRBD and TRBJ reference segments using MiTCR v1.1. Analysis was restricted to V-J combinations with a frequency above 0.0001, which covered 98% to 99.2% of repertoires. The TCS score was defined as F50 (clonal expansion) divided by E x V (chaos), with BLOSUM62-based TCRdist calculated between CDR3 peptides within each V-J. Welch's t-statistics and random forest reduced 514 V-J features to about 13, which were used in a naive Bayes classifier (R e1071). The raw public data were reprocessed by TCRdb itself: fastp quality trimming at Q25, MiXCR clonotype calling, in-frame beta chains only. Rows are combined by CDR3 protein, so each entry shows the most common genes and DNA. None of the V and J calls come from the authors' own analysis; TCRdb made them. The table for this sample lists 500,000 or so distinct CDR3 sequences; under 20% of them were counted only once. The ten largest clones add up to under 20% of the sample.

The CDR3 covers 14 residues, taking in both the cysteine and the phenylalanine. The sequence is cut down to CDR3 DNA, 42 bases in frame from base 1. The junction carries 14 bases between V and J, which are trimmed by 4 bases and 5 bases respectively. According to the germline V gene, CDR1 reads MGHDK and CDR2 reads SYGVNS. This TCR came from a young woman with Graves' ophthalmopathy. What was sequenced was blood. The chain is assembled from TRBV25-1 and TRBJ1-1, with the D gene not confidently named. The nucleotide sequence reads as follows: TGTGCCAGCAGTGGCCCCTTTAGGGAGACTGAAGCTTTCTTT. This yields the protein CASSGPFRETEAFF.